This T cell receptor beta chain emerged from a study of blood T cells in healthy people across ages. Primed by a sample-barcoded 5' primer and a J-beta primer mix, a second PCR proceeded for 7 to 11 cycles. TCRdb passed the 5' RACE reads through MiXCR, listing each CDR3 protein once. The sample includes 1.2 million to 1.5 million distinct CDR3 sequences, roughly 60% of them seen just once. Trimming cost V 0 bases and J 0 bases, with 9 bases left between them. This CDR3 comprises 15 residues. Looked up from germline, CDR1 is MGHRA and CDR2 is YSYEKL. Sequencing was carried out using blood. The receptor was derived from a man between 18 and 29 years old in good health. The chain combines TRBV4-1 with TRBJ2-7; D remains ambiguous. This CDR3 is CASSQDWTNSYEQYF. The CDR3 coding sequence is TGCGCCAGCAGCCAAGATTGGACCAACTCCTACGAGCAGTACTTC.